This T cell receptor beta chain was captured in a study of blood T cell repertoires in COVID-19. Across the whole study: Samples representing acute and convalescent COVID-19 were sourced from the United States, Italy and Spain. Sources were T cells, B-cell-depleted T cells, or PBMCs; the material itself was cDNA or gDNA.

As processed by the authors: Counts of nucleated cells, estimated from reference gene primer amplification, were obtained. Produced via immunoSEQ multiplex PCR; TCRdb's table is partial and in-frame only. The V and J calls and the clone size are those of that table, but D and trimming were determined from the DNA. This sample has approximately 110,000 clones; 75% to 85% occur once, and the top ten carry approximately 9%. Trimming stripped 1 base from V and 3 bases from J, with 7 bases between. The germline V gene has CDR1 SGHVS and CDR2 FQNEAQ. The CDR3 extends over 13 amino acids. This clone was counted once.

The origin of this receptor is a woman aged 70-85 years with acute or convalescent COVID-19. Sequenced input: peripheral blood. The chain is built from TRBV7-8 and TRBJ2-7; D is unclear. The CDR3 sequence is CASSLGPNYEQYF. CDR3 nucleotides: TGTGCCAGCAGCTTAGGTCCCAACTACGAGCAGTACTTC.